A selection of T cell receptor beta chains follows, all from one sample in a study of Graves' ophthalmopathy and Graves' hyperthyroidism. In TCRdb, the multiplex PCR reads were re-called with MiXCR into one record per CDR3 protein. The data contain around 600,000 distinct CDR3 sequences, roughly 39% of them seen just once; the ten biggest clones take up around 3%. Sample: peripheral blood. The source of these receptors is an adult man with Graves' ophthalmopathy. Both conserved end residues are part of each CDR3. D genes are given only for firm matches. Clone size is not always given. Where it is, it says once, few, many or a class for expanded clones.

TRBV7-2	few	TRBJ2-3	.	CASSLALGPDTQYF	TGTGCCAGCAGCTTAGCCTTAGGCCCGGATACGCAGTATTTT
TRBV5-8	many	TRBJ2-5	.	CASRGWSEETQYF	TGTGCCAGCAGGGGGTGGTCAGAGGAGACCCAGTACTTC
TRBV5-8	.	TRBJ1-2	TRBD1	CASSLPGTVLFRGGYTF	TGTGCCAGCAGCTTACCTGGGACAGTTTTGTTTAGAGGTGGCTACACCTTC
TRBV12-5	many	TRBJ1-5	TRBD1	CASGPNRGGQPQHF	TGTGCTAGTGGTCCCAACAGGGGCGGGCAGCCCCAGCATTTT
TRBV29-1	.	TRBJ1-2	TRBD1	CSVDGRGDYGYTF	TGCAGCGTTGACGGCAGGGGGGACTATGGCTACACCTTC
TRBV7-9	many	TRBJ2-7	TRBD1	CASTISTGTGYYEQYF	TGTGCCAGCACCATATCAACCGGGACAGGGTACTACGAGCAGTACTTC
TRBV10-3	few	TRBJ1-2	TRBD1	CASSYNRGDYGYTF	TGTGCCAGCAGTTACAACAGGGGGGACTATGGCTACACCTTC
TRBV10-3	.	TRBJ2-7	TRBD2	CASSEAYTSGGTYEQYF	TGTGCCAGCAGTGAAGCTTATACTAGCGGGGGCACCTACGAGCAGTACTTC
TRBV29-1	.	TRBJ2-5	TRBD2	CSVDILAGETQYF	TGCAGCGTTGATATACTAGCGGGGGAGACCCAGTACTTC
TRBV7-2	many	TRBJ1-5	TRBD1	CASSQRTGGIGQPQHF	TGTGCCAGCAGCCAGAGGACAGGGGGGATTGGGCAGCCCCAGCATTTT
TRBV29-1	.	TRBJ1-6	TRBD1	CSVSGGTHLHF	TGCAGCGTCTCAGGGGGGACTCACCTCCACTTT
TRBV7-9	once	TRBJ2-5	.	CASSREAGGLPRETQYF	TGTGCCAGTAGTCGCGAAGCTGGGGGGCTACCAAGAGAGACCCAGTACTTC
TRBV7-8	.	TRBJ2-1	TRBD2	CASSLRSGGRGAEQFF	TGTGCCAGCAGCTTAAGATCTGGCGGGAGGGGTGCTGAGCAGTTCTTC